This is a list of T cell receptor beta chains from one sample in a study of blood T cell repertoires in COVID-19. Data came from immunoSEQ multiplex PCR; TCRdb stores just in-frame clones and leaves some out. The sample has 97,000 or so clones, roughly 86% seen once. Sequencing used peripheral blood. The receptors shown here come from a man aged 40-50 years with active or convalescent COVID-19. Both conserved end residues are part of each CDR3. D genes are given only for firm matches. The listing skips clone size in some rows; elsewhere it reads once, few, many or a size class.

cdr3_nt cdr3_aa clone_size j_call v_call d_call
TGTGCCAGCAGGCGGGACAGCCTCAACACTGAAGCTTTCTTT CASRRDSLNTEAFF - TRBJ1-1 TRBV6-4 TRBD1
TGTGCCAGCAGCTTAGAGGTAGCGGGGATACGCCGGAGCTCCTACGAGCAGTACTTC CASSLEVAGIRRSSYEQYF - TRBJ2-7 TRBV7-2 TRBD2
TGTGCCACCACAGTTACCGGGACAGTTCATGGCTACACCTTC CATTVTGTVHGYTF once TRBJ1-2 TRBV6-5 TRBD1
TGTGCCTGGAGTTTGCAGGGAGGGGCCTACGAGCAGTACTTC CAWSLQGGAYEQYF - TRBJ2-7 TRBV30 TRBD2
TGTGCCACCACCCCCTCCCCGGCGAACACCGGGGAGCTGTTTTTT CATTPSPANTGELFF - TRBJ2-2 TRBV10-3 -
TGCGCCAGCAGTGAATCAGGGTATGGCCAAGCTTTCTTT CASSESGYGQAFF - TRBJ1-1 TRBV10-1 -
TGCGCCAGCAGCCAAGATCAGGGGAACTATGGCTACACCTTC CASSQDQGNYGYTF - TRBJ1-2 TRBV4-3 -
TGTGCCAGCAGTGACCACGGGACAGGGAACTACGAGCAGTACTTC CASSDHGTGNYEQYF - TRBJ2-7 TRBV25-1 TRBD1
TGTGCCACCAGCGAACAGGGGCGGCAGTACTTC CATSEQGRQYF - TRBJ2-7 TRBV15 TRBD1
TGTGCCAGCAGCCTAGGACTAGTAGGGAATGAGCAGTTCTTC CASSLGLVGNEQFF - TRBJ2-1 TRBV5-4 TRBD2
TGTGCCAGCAGCCACCCCGGGACAGGGGTTGATGGCTACACCTTC CASSHPGTGVDGYTF - TRBJ1-2 TRBV5-4 TRBD1
TGCGCCAGCAGCTTGACCACAGCAGAGACCCAGTACTTC CASSLTTAETQYF - TRBJ2-5 TRBV5-1 -
TGCGCCAGCAGCTTGGGAGTAGATAGCAATCAGCCCCAGCATTTT CASSLGVDSNQPQHF - TRBJ1-5 TRBV5-1 -
TGTGCCAGCACCCTGGCCAGCAGGGTCGTGCAAAAACTGTTTTTT CASTLASRVVQKLFF - TRBJ1-4 TRBV28 -
TGTGCCGTCGACTCGACAGGGAATTCTGGAGCTTTCTTT CAVDSTGNSGAFF - TRBJ1-1 TRBV10-3 TRBD1
TGCGCCAGCAGTGATTTATCGGGAGCCCAGCCCCAGCATTTT CASSDLSGAQPQHF - TRBJ1-5 TRBV10-2 -
TGTGCCAGCAGCTTAGATGTGACTAGCGGGTTCCTAGCCAAAAACATTCAGTACTTC CASSLDVTSGFLAKNIQYF - TRBJ2-4 TRBV7-2 TRBD2
TGTGCCAGCAGCTTAGGGAGTGCTGGAAACACCATATATTTT CASSLGSAGNTIYF - TRBJ1-3 TRBV11-2 -
TGCAGCGTTGAGTCTGCCGGGGGCCAGTACTTC CSVESAGGQYF - TRBJ2-5 TRBV29-1 -
TGTGCCAGCAGCTTGCCGGGACTAGCGGGGGTACGTGAGCAGTTCTTC CASSLPGLAGVREQFF - TRBJ2-1 TRBV5-6 TRBD2
TGTGCCAGCAGCAGCGGACTAGAAACTGATACGCAGTATTTT CASSSGLETDTQYF - TRBJ2-3 TRBV7-3 TRBD2
TGTGCCAGCAGCCGGGGACAGCCCACAGATACGCAGTATTTT CASSRGQPTDTQYF - TRBJ2-3 TRBV5-6 TRBD1
TGTGCCAGCAGTTTAGAAGGGGACTATGGCTACACCTTC CASSLEGDYGYTF - TRBJ1-2 TRBV27 -
TGCAGCGTAAGAAGGACAGGCCCAACTGAAGCTTTCTTT CSVRRTGPTEAFF - TRBJ1-1 TRBV29-1 TRBD1
TGCGCCAGCAGCCAAGATTTGGGGACAGGGTTTGGCTACACCTTC CASSQDLGTGFGYTF once TRBJ1-2 TRBV4-1 TRBD1
TGTGCCTGGAGTGACAGGGGGAATCAGCCCCAGCATTTT CAWSDRGNQPQHF - TRBJ1-5 TRBV30 TRBD1
TGTGCCAGAAAGCGGGGGGCCTCCTACGAGCAGTACTTC CARKRGASYEQYF - TRBJ2-7 TRBV6-8 TRBD2
TGTGCCAGTAGACGGACAGGGGGCGACTATGGCTACACCTTC CASRRTGGDYGYTF - TRBJ1-2 TRBV19 TRBD1
TGTGCCAGCAGTCCCGACGGGATCGGTAATTCACCCCTCCACTTT CASSPDGIGNSPLHF - TRBJ1-6 TRBV28 -
TGTGCCAGCTCAAAAGACAGGGGTGCTTTCTTT CASSKDRGAFF - TRBJ1-1 TRBV18 TRBD1
TGTGCCAGCAGCCGAAAGAGGGAGAATGAGCAGTTCTTC CASSRKRENEQFF - TRBJ2-1 TRBV4-2 -
TGTGCCAGCAGCCTCCAGGGACAGGCTCAAGAGACCCAGTACTTC CASSLQGQAQETQYF - TRBJ2-5 TRBV11-2 TRBD1
TGTGCCAGCTCACTCACCGCCGGGGGACACGAGCAGTACTTC CASSLTAGGHEQYF - TRBJ2-7 TRBV18 -
TGTGCCAGCAGCCAAGGAGCAGGGGAGAATCAGCCCCAGCATTTT CASSQGAGENQPQHF - TRBJ1-5 TRBV4-2 -
TGCGCCAGCAGCTTGTCGGGGGGAGATAATTCACCCCTCCACTTT CASSLSGGDNSPLHF - TRBJ1-6 TRBV5-1 -
TGTGCCATCAGCCCCAACCAACTGGCTAGCGGTGGTGATACGCAGTATTTT CAISPNQLASGGDTQYF - TRBJ2-3 TRBV10-3 TRBD2
TGTGCCAGCAGCTTAGTGTCAGGGGTGGAGACCCAGTACTTC CASSLVSGVETQYF - TRBJ2-5 TRBV7-9 -
TGTGCCAGCAGGCGGTCCGGGACAGGGGGCACAGATACGCAGTATTTT CASRRSGTGGTDTQYF - TRBJ2-3 TRBV7-3 TRBD1
TGCGCCAGCAGCCAAAGTCTAGCAGGGGGCTTCTATGGCTACACCTTC CASSQSLAGGFYGYTF - TRBJ1-2 TRBV4-1 TRBD1
TGTGCCAGCTCACGTGAAAGGACTAGCGGATCCACCGGGGAGCTGTTTTTT CASSRERTSGSTGELFF - TRBJ2-2 TRBV18 TRBD2
TGTGCCAGCAGCCCTAGAATGGGACAGGGGGGGAGTAACAATCAGCCCCAGCATTTT CASSPRMGQGGSNNQPQHF - TRBJ1-5 TRBV7-8 TRBD1
TGTGCCAGCTCACCAAGACTTTATACAGGGGGCGCCGACGGCTACACCTTC CASSPRLYTGGADGYTF - TRBJ1-2 TRBV18 TRBD1
TGTGCCAGCAGCACAGTGTGGTTCTCTGGAAACACCATATATTTT CASSTVWFSGNTIYF - TRBJ1-3 TRBV6-5 -
TGTGCCAGTGGGCAGGGAGGAACTGAAGCTTTCTTT CASGQGGTEAFF - TRBJ1-1 TRBV27 -
TGTGCCAGCAGCCCCATCTCGGTACCCTACGAGCAGTACTTC CASSPISVPYEQYF - TRBJ2-7 TRBV13 -
TGTGCCAGCAGCTTAACTGCGGGTAGTAACTATGGCTACACCTTC CASSLTAGSNYGYTF - TRBJ1-2 TRBV7-3 -
TGTGCTAGTGGTTTGGGGACAAGCTATGGCTACACCTTC CASGLGTSYGYTF - TRBJ1-2 TRBV12-5 -
TGTGCCAGCAGCGTTGACATCTATGGCTACACCTTC CASSVDIYGYTF - TRBJ1-2 TRBV7-9 -
TGTGCCAGCAGCTTGTCTTCCACATACAGGGGAATGAAGGGCTACACCTTC CASSLSSTYRGMKGYTF - TRBJ1-2 TRBV5-6 TRBD1
TGTGCCAGCAGCTCTAATACAGGGGTCGGCGATACGCAGTATTTT CASSSNTGVGDTQYF once TRBJ2-3 TRBV5-6 TRBD1
TGCAGCGTTGACGAGAACTATGGCTACACCTTC CSVDENYGYTF - TRBJ1-2 TRBV29-1 -
TGTGCCAGCAGCCTAACAGGGGCCCCTGGAAACACCATATATTTT CASSLTGAPGNTIYF - TRBJ1-3 TRBV7-3 TRBD1
TGTGCCAGCAGCCCCAATAGACAGGGCTACACCTTC CASSPNRQGYTF - TRBJ1-2 TRBV5-6 -
TGCGCCAGCAGCTTGTCCGGGACTCCTGTGGAGCAGTACTTC CASSLSGTPVEQYF - TRBJ2-7 TRBV5-1 -
TGTGCCAGCAGCCAGCCTCGACAGAACACTGAAGCTTTCTTT CASSQPRQNTEAFF few TRBJ1-1 TRBV7-9 -
TGCGCCAGCAGGGCCCGATTTTCGGGACAGGGCCTCTATGGCTACACCTTC CASRARFSGQGLYGYTF - TRBJ1-2 TRBV10-2 TRBD1
TGTGCCAGCACTTCAGAACCCTACGAGCAGTACTTC CASTSEPYEQYF - TRBJ2-7 TRBV2 -
TGTGCCAGTAGTAACCGACAGGGCTATGGCTACACCTTC CASSNRQGYGYTF - TRBJ1-2 TRBV19 TRBD1
TGCGCCAGCAGCCAAGGGCTGACAGCCAATCAGCCCCAGCATTTT CASSQGLTANQPQHF - TRBJ1-5 TRBV4-1 -
TGCAGCGTCCTCCAAGGGGCGAACACCGGGGAGCTGTTTTTT CSVLQGANTGELFF - TRBJ2-2 TRBV29-1 -